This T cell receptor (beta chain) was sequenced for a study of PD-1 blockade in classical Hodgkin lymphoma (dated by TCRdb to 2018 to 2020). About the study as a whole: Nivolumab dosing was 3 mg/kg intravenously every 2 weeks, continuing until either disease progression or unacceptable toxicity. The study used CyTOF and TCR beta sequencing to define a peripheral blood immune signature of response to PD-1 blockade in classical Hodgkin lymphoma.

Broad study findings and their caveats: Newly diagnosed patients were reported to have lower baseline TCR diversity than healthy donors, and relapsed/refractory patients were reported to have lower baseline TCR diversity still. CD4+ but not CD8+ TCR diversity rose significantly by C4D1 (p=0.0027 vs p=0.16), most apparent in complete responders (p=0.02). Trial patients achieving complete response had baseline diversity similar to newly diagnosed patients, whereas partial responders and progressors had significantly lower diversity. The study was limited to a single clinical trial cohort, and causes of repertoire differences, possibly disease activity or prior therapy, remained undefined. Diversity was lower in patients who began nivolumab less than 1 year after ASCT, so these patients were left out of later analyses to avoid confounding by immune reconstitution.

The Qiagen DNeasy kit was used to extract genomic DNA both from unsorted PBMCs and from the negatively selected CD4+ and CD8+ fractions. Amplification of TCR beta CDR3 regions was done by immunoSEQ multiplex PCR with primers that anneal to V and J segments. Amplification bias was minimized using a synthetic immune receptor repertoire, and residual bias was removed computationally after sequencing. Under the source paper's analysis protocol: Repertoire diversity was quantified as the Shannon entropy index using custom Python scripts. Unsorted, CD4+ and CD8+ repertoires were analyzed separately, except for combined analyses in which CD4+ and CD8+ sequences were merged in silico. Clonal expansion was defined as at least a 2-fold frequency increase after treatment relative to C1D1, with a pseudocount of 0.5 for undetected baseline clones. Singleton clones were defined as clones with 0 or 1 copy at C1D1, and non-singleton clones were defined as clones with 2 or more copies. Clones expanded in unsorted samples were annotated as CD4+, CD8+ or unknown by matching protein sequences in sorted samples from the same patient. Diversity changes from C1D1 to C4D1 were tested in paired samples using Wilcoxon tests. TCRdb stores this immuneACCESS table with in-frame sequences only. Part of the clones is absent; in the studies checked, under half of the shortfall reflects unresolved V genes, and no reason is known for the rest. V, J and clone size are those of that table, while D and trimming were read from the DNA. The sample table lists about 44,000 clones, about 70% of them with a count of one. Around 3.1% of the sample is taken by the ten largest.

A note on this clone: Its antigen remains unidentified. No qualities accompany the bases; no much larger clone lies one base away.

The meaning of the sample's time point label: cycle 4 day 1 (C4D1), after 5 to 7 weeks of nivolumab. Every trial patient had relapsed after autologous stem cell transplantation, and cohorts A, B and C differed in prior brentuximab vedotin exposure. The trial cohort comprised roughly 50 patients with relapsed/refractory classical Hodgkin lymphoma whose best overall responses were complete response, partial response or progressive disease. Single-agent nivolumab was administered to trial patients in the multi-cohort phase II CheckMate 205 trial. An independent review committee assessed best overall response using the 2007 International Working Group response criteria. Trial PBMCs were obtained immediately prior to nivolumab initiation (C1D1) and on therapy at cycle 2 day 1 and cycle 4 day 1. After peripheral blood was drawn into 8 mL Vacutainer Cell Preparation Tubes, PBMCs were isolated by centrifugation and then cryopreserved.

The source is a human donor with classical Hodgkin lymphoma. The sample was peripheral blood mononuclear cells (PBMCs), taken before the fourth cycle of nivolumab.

CDR3 loop: CASSLDGSSYNEQFF. The sequence in DNA is TGTGCCAGCAGCTTAGACGGAAGCTCCTACAATGAGCAGTTCTTC. The sequence joins TRBV7-9 to TRBJ2-1, with an unclear D gene assignment. Sequences SEHNR (CDR1) and FQNEAQ (CDR2) are obtained from the germline V gene (reference sequence). Deletion took 1 base off V and 0 bases off J, with a span of 7 bases between the germline ends. The CDR3 starts with the cysteine, ends with the phenylalanine, and has 15 residues. Only CDR3 DNA remains: 45 bases, in frame from the first base. The variable domain in full, with residues beyond the CDR3 obtained from the reference TRBV7-9 and TRBJ2-1 genes, is DTGVSQNPRHKITKRGQNVTFRCDPISEHNRLYWYRQTLGQGPEFLTYFQNEAQLEKSRLLSDRFSAERPKGSFSTLEIQRTEQGDSAMYLCASSLDGSSYNEQFFGPGTRLTVL.